This TCR beta chain was obtained from a study of cytomegalovirus exposure and HLA in healthy donors (dated 2017 in TCRdb). Background for the entire study: According to an earlier analysis of 587 of the donors, about 179 million T cells yielded roughly 100 million unique TCR beta sequences and approximately 300 Gb of sequence data. Approximately 310 gigabases of sequencing data and 70 million to 100 million unique TCR sequences were included in an early release covering under 650 HLA-typed donors. The genetic ancestry cluster associated with self-reported Caucasian donors included approximately 85% of the approximately 430 genotyped donors. The aim of the study was to test whether cataloging public T cell receptors could identify signatures of past pathogen exposure. The T cell repertoires of 550 to 850 subjects were profiled by immunosequencing and related to cytomegalovirus serostatus. In addition to the first cohort of roughly 700 subjects, a separate validation cohort of about 120 different subjects was used. The study combined high-throughput TCR immunosequencing, statistical association of individual TCRs with disease status, and machine learning to predict cytomegalovirus infection status. A later analysis re-examined previously published TCR beta repertoires from over 500 donors and added high-resolution HLA genotyping to investigate patterns of TCR occurrence. Rather than drawing on any new phenotypic data, the later analysis identified candidate immune exposures from TCR beta sequences and the way those sequences occurred across donors. An earlier analysis of 587 of the donors used high-throughput TCR beta sequencing to judge whether each TCR beta V gene segment behaved as functional or pseudogenic. Alongside the repertoire data, information on donor age, sex, ethnicity and CMV serostatus was compiled. A later genetic analysis used genome-wide SNP genotypes for about 65% of the 666 donors, treating that subset as a discovery cohort. Every discovery cohort repertoire had been produced on one sequencing platform. HLA typing included class I and class II loci at four-digit resolution. The number of typed donors differed by locus: about 620-630 for A, B, C, DRB1 and DQB1; some 540 for DQA1; 606 for DPA1; and around 450 for DPB1. Several DR-DQ haplotypes were treated as single units for association and clustering because of strong linkage in the cohort. Among over 350 genotyped donors of the cohort, an average of approximately 240,000 unique TCR beta nucleotide sequences were sequenced per donor, around 20% of them non-productive.

The study at large found these results: According to a later analysis, parvovirus B19, influenza, CMV and Epstein-Barr virus appeared linked to several top co-occurrence clusters. A later analysis associated 16,951 TCR beta sequences with specific HLA alleles at a false discovery rate of 0.05. Correlated functional status among segregating V segments might be attributable to linkage disequilibrium, but an unknown experimental factor could not be ruled out. The sequencing pipeline was judged likely to have produced a cluster of highly shared sequence variants as a technical artifact. A total of roughly 160 TCR beta chains were listed by the study as associated with cytomegalovirus. The authors suggested that the approach could potentially be generalized to other disease states and immunological phenotypes. Some IMGT-functional V segments, including TRBV6-2 and TRBV6-3, could not be told apart with the 87-base-pair reads, so those segments were excluded. Because counts were too low, about 18 rarely observed V segments, including chromosome 9 orphons, were excluded from the earlier analysis of around 590 of the donors. A further reported finding was that TCR beta sequences accurately predicted the HLA-A and HLA-B alleles for most subjects in the first cohort. In vitro tests confirmed that a few of the cytomegalovirus-associated TCR beta chains recognize cytomegalovirus antigens. In both the original and validation cohorts, the classifier was reported to diagnose cytomegalovirus status with high specificity and sensitivity. Immune exposure information for the cohort was limited to CMV serostatus. In a later genetic analysis, fewer N-insertions in productive TCRs were reported among donors in an Asian-associated ancestry cluster than the approximately 670-donor mean. This cohort had only TCR beta chains sequenced, and the lack of alpha or paired-chain data limited which features could be detected. V-gene and J-gene trimming of TCR beta chains was associated with a missense DCLRE1C variant in a later genetic analysis, and the association was replicated in an independent cohort. A later analysis found that most CMV-associated TCR beta chains appeared HLA-restricted, with HLA associations seemingly driven largely by CMV exposure. In a later analysis, HLA-associated TCR beta chains were found to be more clonally expanded and to have lower generation probabilities than equally common non-associated chains. When HLA alleles, especially DR and DQ, strongly co-occurred, attributing TCR associations to individual alleles was difficult. Because some donors lacked HLA typing at each locus, the association tests relied only on the typed subset. The presence/absence analyses assumed that sequencing depth was roughly uniform across donors, and that assumption may not be true. In an earlier analysis of approximately 590 of the donors, most TCR beta V segments appeared in productive rearrangements about 87% or about 30% of the time, broadly matching IMGT annotations. Most TCR sequences were observed very rarely across donors, whereas some public TCRs were present in many individuals. In a later analysis, the rate of TCR association differed among HLA loci, with DRB1 alleles having the most associated TCRs and HLA-C alleles having the fewest.

A note on this clone: Its specific antigen is unknown. It has no much larger one-base neighbor in the sample; base qualities were not kept.

The CDR3 measures 16 amino acids from cysteine to phenylalanine. The retained sequence is limited to the CDR3, 48 bases, with the frame set at the first base. CDR1 and CDR2, per the germline V gene, are MGHRA and YSYEKL. Trimming removed 4 bases from V and 7 bases from J, leaving 20 bases between the germline ends. In total, about 650 healthy bone marrow donors made up the cohort. Cohort members were all nominally healthy when sampled, although unrecorded immune exposures were likely present. The donor tested CMV seropositive and was one of the 289 seropositive cohort members. A peripheral blood sample was collected from each donor, and TCR beta sequencing was performed on peripheral blood mononuclear cells. The Qiagen DNeasy Blood Extraction Kit was used to extract genomic DNA from the blood cell samples. Libraries were made using the immunoSEQ multiplex PCR assay. For the multiplex PCR, a mixture combining 60 forward primers for TCR Vbeta segments and 13 reverse primers for TCR Jbeta segments was used. The CDR3 region of rearranged TCR beta genes was amplified from genomic DNA by a multiplex PCR assay. The Illumina HiSeq System was used to sequence the amplified TCR beta libraries as 87-base-pair reads. On the authors' methods: Across the 700 or so repertoires, a later analysis counted roughly 77 million unique TCR beta chains, some 11 million of which were shared by at least two donors. Raw reads were error-corrected and collapsed into unique sequences by a nearest-neighbor algorithm in which closely related sequences were merged to remove PCR and sequencing errors. Alignment of CDR3 sequences to IMGT reference sequences was used to assign V, D and J gene segments. For a sequence to be retained, a match of at least six nucleotides was required to both a V gene segment and a J gene segment. Rearrangements were classified as productive when the CDR3 lacked stop codons and remained in frame with V and J, and all other rearrangements were classified as non-productive. Following IMGT convention, CDR3 was defined as the stretch from the second conserved V-encoded cysteine up to the conserved J-encoded phenylalanine. The earlier analysis of around 640 of the donors excluded sequences that lacked an unambiguous match to a single V gene segment. In an earlier analysis of roughly 500 of the donors, V segments were called functional above 56.7% productive rearrangements and were called segregating when the between-donor standard deviation exceeded 5%. To diagnose cytomegalovirus status from the catalog of TCR beta chain sequences, a statistical classification framework was built. A later analysis assigned V and J genes by comparing TCR nucleotide sequences with IMGT/GENE-DB human TR gene sequences. A later analysis assigned CDR3 sequences and most-parsimonious VDJ recombination scenarios with the TCRdist pipeline. In a later analysis, each TCR beta chain was defined by its CDR3 amino acid sequence together with its V-gene family, and reads lacking a unique V-gene family were excluded. In a later analysis, 450 to 600 highly shared, low-generation-probability nucleotide sequences were removed to address suspected cross-contamination and a sequencing artifact. In a later analysis, a clonal expansion index was calculated for each public chain from normalized within-repertoire ranks of inferred template counts. A later analysis computed generation probabilities with a VDJ recombination model fitted to out-of-frame rearrangements, and checked the results against IGoR. In a later analysis, hypergeometric tests were used to score TCR-TCR, TCR-HLA and TCR-CMV co-occurrence, with a repertoire-size bias correction applied to TCR pairs. False discovery rates were estimated in a later analysis by permuting HLA or CMV assignments 20 times. In a later analysis, co-occurring TCRs were grouped using DBSCAN, and TCRdist sequence similarity was added for clustering within HLA-allele-positive subsets. For co-occurrence clustering, repertoires with fewer than 30,000 or more than 120,000 public chains were excluded, along with roughly five repertoires with anomalous nucleotide sharing. This is the immuneACCESS table as TCRdb keeps it, with only in-frame sequences that have V and J called. A part of the clones is gone; compared with another copy, unresolved V genes explain less than half, and the rest is unexplained. The D gene and trimming were derived from the DNA, and the V and J assignments and clone size from that table. Within this sample are approximately 77,000 clones, with roughly four fifths of them counted one time only. The top ten constitute around 10% of the sample.

The TCR originated in a male donor in good health and CMV-seropositive. The chain employs TRBV4-1 and TRBJ2-1, with a weak D call of TRBD1 (5 bases match). Sequencing input: PBMCs. The CDR3 in this case is CASSRLVGLGANEQFF. The sequenced DNA is TGCGCCAGCAGCCGCCTTGTGGGCCTAGGGGCTAATGAGCAGTTCTTC.